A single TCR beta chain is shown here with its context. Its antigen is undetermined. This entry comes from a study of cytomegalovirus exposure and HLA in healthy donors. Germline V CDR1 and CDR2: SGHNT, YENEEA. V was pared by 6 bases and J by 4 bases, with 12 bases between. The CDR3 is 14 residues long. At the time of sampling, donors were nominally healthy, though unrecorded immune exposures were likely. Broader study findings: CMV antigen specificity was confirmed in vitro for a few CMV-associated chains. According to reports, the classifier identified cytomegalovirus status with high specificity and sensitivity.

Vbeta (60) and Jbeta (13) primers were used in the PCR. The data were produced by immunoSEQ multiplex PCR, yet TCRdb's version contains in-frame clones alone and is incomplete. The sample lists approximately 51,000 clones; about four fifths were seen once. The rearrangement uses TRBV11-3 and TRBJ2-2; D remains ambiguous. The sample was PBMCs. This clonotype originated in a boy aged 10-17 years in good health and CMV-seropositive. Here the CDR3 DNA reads TGTGCCAGCAGGTTGAGGCAAATCACCGGGGAGCTGTTTTTT. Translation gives CASRLRQITGELFF.